The 4 T cell receptor beta chains below come from one sample, sequenced in a study of graft-versus-host responses after intestinal transplantation. The method was immunoSEQ multiplex PCR; TCRdb's version includes in-frame clones alone and lacks a portion of them. Among tens of thousands of clones, roughly 91% were seen once, and the ten largest hold roughly 0.1%. These receptors' targets are unknown. Sequenced here: unstimulated CD4+ T cells sorted from spleen or lymph node cells, sampled before intestinal transplant. These receptor sequences come from a human donor who received an intestinal transplant.

This clone turned up a few times. J is TRBJ1-3 and V is TRBV2, with TRBD1 matching over 7 bases. V dropped 5 bases and J dropped 0; count of bases not matched to a gene: 1. From germline, CDR1 is SNHLY and CDR2 FYNNEI. The length of the CDR3 is 14 residues. CDR3 sequence reads: CASSTGVSGNTIYF. CDR3 nucleotide sequence: TGTGCCAGCAGTACAGGGGTCTCTGGAAACACCATATATTTT.

The chain joins TRBV19 to TRBJ2-2, with no clear D. The CDR3 extends over 13 amino acids. Germline values: CDR1 LNHDA, CDR2 SQIVND (reference sequence). The V gene lost 7 bases and the J gene lost 2 bases, with 8 bases spanning the gap. In DNA, the CDR3 is TGTGCCAGTAACCCACAAAACACCGGGGAGCTGTTTTTT. Translation gives CASNPQNTGELFF.

The V gene is TRBV5-5, the J gene TRBJ2-5; 10 nucleotides align to TRBD2. CDR1 and CDR2 (germline): SGHKS, YYEKEE (reference sequence). J gave up 5 bases and V 4 bases, and 11 bases lay outside the gene matches. This CDR3 has 16 amino acids. The CDR3 nucleotides are TGTGCCAGCAGCATCGGACTAGCGGAAAACGAGGAGACCCAGTACTTC. Its protein product is CASSIGLAENEETQYF. Combining the CDR3 with reference TRBV5-5 and TRBJ2-5 gives the whole variable domain DAGVTQSPTHLIKTRGQQVTLRCSPISGHKSVSWYQQVLGQGPQFIFQYYEKEERGRGNFPDRFSARQFPNYSSELNVNALLLGDSALYLCASSIGLAENEETQYFGPGTRLLVL.

The rearrangement links TRBV7-8 to TRBJ2-7; TRBD2 aligns across 16 bases. The CDR3 loop spans 18 amino acids. V lost 0 bases to trimming and J lost 4 bases; unmatched junction nucleotides: 6. Germline V gene lookup returns CDR1 SGHVS and CDR2 FQNEAQ. This CDR3 is CASSLAVGLAGGGYEQYF. The CDR3 coding sequence is TGTGCCAGCAGCTTAGCAGTGGGACTAGCGGGGGGGGGATACGAGCAGTACTTC.